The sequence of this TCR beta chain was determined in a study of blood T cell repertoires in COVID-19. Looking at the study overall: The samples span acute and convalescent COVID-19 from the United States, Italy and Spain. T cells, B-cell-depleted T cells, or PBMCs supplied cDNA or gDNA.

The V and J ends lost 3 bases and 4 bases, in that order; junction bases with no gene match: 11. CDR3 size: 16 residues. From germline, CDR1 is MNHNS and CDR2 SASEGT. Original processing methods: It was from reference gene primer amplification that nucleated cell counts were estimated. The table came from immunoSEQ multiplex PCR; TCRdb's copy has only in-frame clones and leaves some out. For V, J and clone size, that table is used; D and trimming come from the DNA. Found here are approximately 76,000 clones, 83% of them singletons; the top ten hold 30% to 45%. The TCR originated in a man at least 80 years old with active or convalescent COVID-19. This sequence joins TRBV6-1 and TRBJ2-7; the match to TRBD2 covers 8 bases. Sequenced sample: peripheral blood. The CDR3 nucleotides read TGTGCCAGCAGTGACAAAGCGGGGGTTTTAGGATACGAGCAGTACTTC. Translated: CASSDKAGVLGYEQYF.